These 14 T cell receptor beta chains were sequenced from one sample in a study of shared clonotypes between healthy human individuals. Using immunoSEQ multiplex PCR, the repertoire was profiled, and TCRdb retains in-frame clones only, with some absent. This sample yields 2 million to 2.5 million clones, of which 85% to 95% are seen a single time; roughly 0.13% belongs to the top ten. Material for sequencing was naive CD4+ T cells sorted from blood. As for subset: CD45RA+ positively selected. These receptors were collected from a man younger than 30 in good health.

CDR3 loop: CASSPLHRTEAPVKLFF. Here the CDR3 DNA reads TGCGCCAGCAGCCCCCTCCATCGGACGGAGGCACCGGTAAAACTGTTTTTT. This rearrangement joins TRBV5-1 to TRBJ1-4; D not resolved. The germline V gene encodes CDR1 SGHRS and CDR2 YFSETQ. This CDR3 contains 17 residues. V lost 4 bases and J lost 10, with 26 bases in between. Based on the CDR3 plus reference TRBV5-1 and TRBJ1-4, the full variable domain is KAGVTQTPRYLIKTRGQQVTLSCSPISGHRSVSWYQQTPGQGLQFLFEYFSETQRNKGNFPGRFSGRQFSNSRSEMNVSTLELGDSALYLCASSPLHRTEAPVKLFFGSGTQLSVL.

In this sample, this clone turned up once. The chain joins TRBV10-3 to TRBJ2-1; weak D call: TRBD1 (8 bases). The CDR3 length is 17 residues. Germline V gene sequence: CDR1 ENHRY, CDR2 SYGVKD. V shed 6 bases and J shed 4 bases, with 22 bases lying between them. CDR3 region: CAISPLGQGGGYNEQFF. DNA of the CDR3: TGTGCCATCAGCCCCCTTGGACAGGGAGGGGGTTACAATGAGCAGTTCTTC.

V is TRBV2 and J is TRBJ1-4; 7 positions match TRBD1. Trimming cost V 6 bases and J 4 bases; bases outside gene matches: 5. CDR3 size: 14 residues. From germline, CDR1 is SNHLY and CDR2 FYNNEI. The CDR3 here is CASSPTGFNEKLFF. CDR3 nucleotide sequence: TGTGCCAGCAGCCCGACAGGGTTTAATGAAAAACTGTTTTTT. Based on the CDR3 plus reference TRBV2 and TRBJ1-4, the full variable domain is EPEVTQTPSHQVTQMGQEVILRCVPISNHLYFYWYRQILGQKVEFLVSFYNNEISEKSEIFDDQFSVERPDGSNFTLKIRSTKLEDSAMYFCASSPTGFNEKLFFGSGTQLSVL.

V gene TRBV7-2 combines with J gene TRBJ2-5; 7 positions agree with TRBD1. The trim removed 5 bases at V and 5 bases at J, leaving 8 bases unmatched. This CDR3 spans 14 amino acids. Germline CDR1 and CDR2: SGHTA and FQGNSA. The CDR3 sequence is CASSRGQGGETQYF. In DNA form, the CDR3 reads TGTGCCAGCAGCAGGGGGCAAGGGGGCGAGACCCAGTACTTC.

The chain links TRBV20-1 to TRBJ1-6; perhaps TRBD1 as D (5 bases). The V and J ends lost 0 bases and 15 bases respectively, with 9 bases between them. This CDR3 comprises 11 residues. The germline V gene has CDR1 DFQATT and CDR2 SNEGSKA (reference sequence). The CDR3 DNA reads as TGCAGTGCTAGAGATCGGGACGTCCTCCACTTT. It translates to CSARDRDVLHF.

The rearrangement uses TRBV6-1 and TRBJ2-1, with 8 bases lining up with TRBD2. Germline assignment: CDR1 MNHNS and CDR2 SASEGT. The CDR3 spans 14 residues. V dropped 8 bases and J dropped 8; count of bases not matched to a gene: 11. The CDR3, as DNA: TGTGCCAGCCTTGAAGCGGGAGAGGGGTATGAGCAGTTCTTC. Translated, it gives CASLEAGEGYEQFF.

The CDR3 protein is CASSLDTSGEKLFF. The CDR3 DNA sequence: TGTGCCAGCAGCTTGGATACCTCGGGTGAAAAACTGTTTTTT. The chain has TRBV5-4 and TRBJ1-4; D is unclear. Trimming took off 0 bases at V and 7 bases at J, with 10 bases between the two ends. The CDR3 spans 14 residues. Per the germline V gene, CDR1 is SGHNT and CDR2 is YYREEE (reference sequence).

The chain employs TRBV6-5 and TRBJ1-4; D gene ambiguous. V lost 7 bases and J lost 8, with 20 bases in between. Per the germline V gene, CDR1 is MNHEY and CDR2 is SVGAGI. The CDR3 has 15 amino acids. CDR3 protein: CASTSRGSPREKLFF. The DNA for the CDR3 is TGTGCCAGCACCTCAAGAGGATCCCCTAGGGAAAAACTGTTTTTT.

The CDR3 here is CASSFRGSVPTEAFF. The CDR3 DNA reads TGTGCCAGCAGCTTTCGCGGCAGCGTGCCGACTGAAGCTTTCTTT. The chain couples TRBV7-2 to TRBJ1-1; D remains unclear. This CDR3 region has 15 residues. Germline V gives CDR1 SGHTA, CDR2 FQGNSA. Trimming removed 3 bases from V and 5 bases from J, with 16 bases in between.

V and J are TRBV6-5 and TRBJ1-4; the match to TRBD1 covers 8 bases. V was pared by 2 bases and J by 10 bases, with 9 bases of the junction left unmatched. Germline V gives CDR1 MNHEY, CDR2 SVGAGI. The CDR3 has 15 amino acids. CDR3 coding DNA: TGTGCCAGCAGTTACCCCGGACAGGGAGGGGGAAAACTGTTTTTT. Protein: CASSYPGQGGGKLFF.

A note on this clone: Other DNA sequences of this sample code for an identical CDR3. The chain links TRBV7-9 to TRBJ2-5; D might be TRBD1 (5 bases). Germline CDR1 SEHNR, CDR2 FQNEAQ (reference sequence). This CDR3 has 13 amino acids. Trimming took 5 bases from V and 3 from J, leaving 10 bases between them. CDR3 sequence reads: CASSLLGEETQYF. CDR3 sequence (DNA): TGTGCCAGCAGCCTTCTAGGGGAAGAGACCCAGTACTTC.

The chain employs TRBV5-1 and TRBJ2-1, with 8 bases identical to TRBD1. Germline CDR1 and CDR2: SGHRS and YFSETQ. CDR3 length: 14 residues. Losses at the gene ends were 4 bases for V and 4 bases for J; bases not matched to a gene: 4. The CDR3 reads CASSAGQEYNEQFF. The CDR3 coding sequence is TGCGCCAGCAGCGCGGGACAGGAGTACAATGAGCAGTTCTTC.

The chain joins TRBV7-2 to TRBJ2-1, with D hard to call. Germline CDR1 and CDR2: SGHTA and FQGNSA. V lost 2 bases and J 1 base, leaving 12 bases between the germline ends. This CDR3 comprises 16 residues. The CDR3 sequence is CASSLRRGISYNEQFF. DNA of the CDR3: TGTGCCAGCAGCTTAAGACGTGGTATTTCCTACAATGAGCAGTTCTTC.

CDR3 region: CASSLAGSGANVLTF. DNA of the CDR3: TGTGCCAGCAGCTTAGCGGGGTCTGGGGCCAACGTCCTGACTTTC. The chain joins TRBV11-2 to TRBJ2-6; D might be TRBD2 (5 bases). Trimming removed 1 base from V and 1 base from J, with 5 bases in between. This CDR3 has 15 residues. The V gene's germline CDR1 is SGHAT and CDR2 FQNNGV.